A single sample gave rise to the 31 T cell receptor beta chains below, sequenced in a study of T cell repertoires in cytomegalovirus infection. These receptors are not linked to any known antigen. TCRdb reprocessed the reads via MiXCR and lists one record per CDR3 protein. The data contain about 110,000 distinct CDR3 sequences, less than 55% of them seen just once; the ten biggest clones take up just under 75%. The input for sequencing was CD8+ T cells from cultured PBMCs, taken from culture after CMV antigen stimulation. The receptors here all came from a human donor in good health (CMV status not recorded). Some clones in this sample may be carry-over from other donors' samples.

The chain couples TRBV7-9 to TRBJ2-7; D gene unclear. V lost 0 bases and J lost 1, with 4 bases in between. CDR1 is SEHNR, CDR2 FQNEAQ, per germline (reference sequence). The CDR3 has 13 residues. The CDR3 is CASSLALSYEQYF. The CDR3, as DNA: TGTGCCAGCAGCTTAGCGCTGTCCTACGAGCAGTACTTC. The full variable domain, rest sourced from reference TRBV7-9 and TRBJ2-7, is DTGVSQNPRHKITKRGQNVTFRCDPISEHNRLYWYRQTLGQGPEFLTYFQNEAQLEKSRLLSDRFSAERPKGSFSTLEIQRTEQGDSAMYLCASSLALSYEQYFGPGTRLTVT.

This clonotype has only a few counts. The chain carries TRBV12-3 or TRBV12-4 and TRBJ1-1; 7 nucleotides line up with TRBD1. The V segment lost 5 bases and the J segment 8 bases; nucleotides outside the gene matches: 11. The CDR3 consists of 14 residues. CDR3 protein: CASSILKGAGEAFF. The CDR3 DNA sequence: TGTGCCAGCAGTATACTAAAGGGGGCAGGAGAAGCTTTCTTT.

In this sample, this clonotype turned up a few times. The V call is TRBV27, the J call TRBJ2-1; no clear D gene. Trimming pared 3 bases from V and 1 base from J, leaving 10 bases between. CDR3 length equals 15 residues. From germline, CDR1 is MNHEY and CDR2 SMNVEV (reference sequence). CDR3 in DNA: TGTGCCAGCAGTTTGGTAGTGGGGTCCTACAATGAGCAGTTCTTC. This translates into CASSLVVGSYNEQFF.

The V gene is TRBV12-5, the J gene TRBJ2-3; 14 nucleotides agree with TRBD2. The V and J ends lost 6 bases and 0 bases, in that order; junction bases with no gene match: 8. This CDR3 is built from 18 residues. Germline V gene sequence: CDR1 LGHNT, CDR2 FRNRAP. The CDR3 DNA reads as TGTGCTAGTGGAACTGGACTAGCGGGGGGACCCAGCACAGATACGCAGTATTTT. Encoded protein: CASGTGLAGGPSTDTQYF.

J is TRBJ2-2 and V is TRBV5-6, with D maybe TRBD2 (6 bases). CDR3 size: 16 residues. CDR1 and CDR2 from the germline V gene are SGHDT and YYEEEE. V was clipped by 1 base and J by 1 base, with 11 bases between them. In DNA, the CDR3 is TGTGCCAGCAGCTTGCGGCGAGCGGGGAACACCGGGGAGCTGTTTTTT. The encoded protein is CASSLRRAGNTGELFF.

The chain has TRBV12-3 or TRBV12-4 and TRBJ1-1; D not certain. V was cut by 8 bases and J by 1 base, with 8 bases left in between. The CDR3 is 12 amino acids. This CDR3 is CASRPANTEAFF. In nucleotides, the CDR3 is TGTGCCAGCCGGCCAGCGAACACTGAAGCTTTCTTT.

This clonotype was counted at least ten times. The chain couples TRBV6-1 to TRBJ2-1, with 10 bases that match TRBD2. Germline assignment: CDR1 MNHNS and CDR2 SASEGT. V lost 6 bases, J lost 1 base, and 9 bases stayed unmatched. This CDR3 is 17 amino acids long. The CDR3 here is CASRELLAGLSYNEQFF. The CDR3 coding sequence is TGTGCCAGCAGGGAATTACTAGCGGGGCTTTCCTACAATGAGCAGTTCTTC.

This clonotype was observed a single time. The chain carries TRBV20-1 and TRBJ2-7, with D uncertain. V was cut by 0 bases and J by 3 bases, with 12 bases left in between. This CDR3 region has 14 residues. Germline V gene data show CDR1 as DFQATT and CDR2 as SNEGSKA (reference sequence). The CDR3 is CSAREDTVGYEQYF. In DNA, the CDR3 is TGCAGTGCTAGAGAAGATACCGTGGGCTACGAGCAGTACTTC.

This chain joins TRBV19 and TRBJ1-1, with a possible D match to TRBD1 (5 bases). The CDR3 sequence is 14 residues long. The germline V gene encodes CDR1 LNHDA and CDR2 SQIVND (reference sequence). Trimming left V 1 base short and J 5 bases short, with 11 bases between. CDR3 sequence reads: CASSIAGLNTEAFF. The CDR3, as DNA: TGTGCCAGTAGTATAGCGGGGCTTAATACTGAAGCTTTCTTT.

The CDR3 here is CASSLTLGGTLDTQYF. CDR3 nucleotide sequence: TGTGCCAGCAGCTTAACGTTAGGGGGGACCTTGGATACGCAGTATTTT. The chain carries TRBV7-3 and TRBJ2-3, with D perhaps TRBD1 or TRBD2 (6 bases each). The CDR3 runs 16 residues. Trimming removed 0 bases from V and 6 bases from J, with 16 bases in between. Germline CDR1 and CDR2: SGHTA and FQGTGA.

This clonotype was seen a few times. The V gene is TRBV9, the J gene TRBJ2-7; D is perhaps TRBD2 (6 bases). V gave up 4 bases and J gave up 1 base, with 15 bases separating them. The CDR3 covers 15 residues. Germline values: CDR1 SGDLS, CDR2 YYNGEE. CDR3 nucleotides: TGTGCCAGCAGCTCAAGACTAGGCGATTCCTACGAGCAGTACTTC. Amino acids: CASSSRLGDSYEQYF.

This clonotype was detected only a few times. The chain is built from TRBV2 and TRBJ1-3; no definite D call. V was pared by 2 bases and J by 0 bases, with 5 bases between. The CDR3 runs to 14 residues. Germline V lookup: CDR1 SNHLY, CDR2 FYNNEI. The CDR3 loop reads CASSEWGSGNTIYF. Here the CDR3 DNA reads TGTGCCAGCAGTGAATGGGGCTCTGGAAACACCATATATTTT.

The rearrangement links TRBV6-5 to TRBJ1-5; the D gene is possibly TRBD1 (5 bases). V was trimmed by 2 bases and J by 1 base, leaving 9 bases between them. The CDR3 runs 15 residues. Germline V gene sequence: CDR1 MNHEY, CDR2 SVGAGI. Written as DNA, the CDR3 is TGTGCCAGCAGTTACGCCCGGGACAGCAATCAGCCCCAGCATTTT. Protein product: CASSYARDSNQPQHF.

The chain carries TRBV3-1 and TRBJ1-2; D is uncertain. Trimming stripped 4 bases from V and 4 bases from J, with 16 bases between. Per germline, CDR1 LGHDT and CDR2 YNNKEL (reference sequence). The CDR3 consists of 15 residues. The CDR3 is CASSPTPRAPYGYTF. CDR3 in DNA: TGTGCCAGCAGCCCCACCCCCCGGGCGCCCTATGGCTACACCTTC.

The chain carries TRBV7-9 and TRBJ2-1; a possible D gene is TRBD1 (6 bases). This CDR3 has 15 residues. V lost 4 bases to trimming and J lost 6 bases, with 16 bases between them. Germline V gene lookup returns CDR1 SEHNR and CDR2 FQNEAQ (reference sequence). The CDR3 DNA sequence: TGTGCCAGCAGCTCGACCGACAGGTCCCGCAATGAGCAGTTCTTC. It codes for CASSSTDRSRNEQFF.

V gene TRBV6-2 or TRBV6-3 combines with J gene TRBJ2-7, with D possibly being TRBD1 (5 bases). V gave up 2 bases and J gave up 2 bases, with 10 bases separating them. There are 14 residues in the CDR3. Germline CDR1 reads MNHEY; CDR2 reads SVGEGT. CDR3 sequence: CASSYAGFTYEQYF. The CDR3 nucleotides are TGTGCCAGCAGTTACGCAGGGTTTACCTACGAGCAGTACTTC.

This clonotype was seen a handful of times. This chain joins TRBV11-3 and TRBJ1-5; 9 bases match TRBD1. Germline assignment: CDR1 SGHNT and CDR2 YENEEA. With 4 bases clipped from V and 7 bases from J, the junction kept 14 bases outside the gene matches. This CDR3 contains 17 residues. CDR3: CASSWPSGQGMGQPQHF. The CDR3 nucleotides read TGTGCCAGCAGCTGGCCCTCGGGACAGGGTATGGGGCAGCCCCAGCATTTT.

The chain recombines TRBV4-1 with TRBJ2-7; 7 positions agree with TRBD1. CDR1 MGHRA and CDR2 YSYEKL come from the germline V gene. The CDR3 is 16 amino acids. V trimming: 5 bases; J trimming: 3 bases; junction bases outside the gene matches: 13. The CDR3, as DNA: TGCGCCAGCAGCTACTCATCCGGGACAGCTAGCTACGAGCAGTACTTC. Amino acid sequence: CASSYSSGTASYEQYF.

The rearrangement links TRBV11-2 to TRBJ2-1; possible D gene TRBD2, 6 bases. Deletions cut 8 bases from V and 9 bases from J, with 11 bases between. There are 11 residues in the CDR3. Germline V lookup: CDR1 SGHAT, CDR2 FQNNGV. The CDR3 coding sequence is TGTGCCAGCTGGGGAGGCCTTGAGCAGTTCTTC. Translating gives CASWGGLEQFF.

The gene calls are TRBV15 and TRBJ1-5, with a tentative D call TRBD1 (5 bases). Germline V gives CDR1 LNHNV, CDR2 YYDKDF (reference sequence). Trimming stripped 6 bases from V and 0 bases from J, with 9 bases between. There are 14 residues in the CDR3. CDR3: CATRGGISNQPQHF. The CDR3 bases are TGTGCCACCAGGGGGGGTATTAGCAATCAGCCCCAGCATTTT.

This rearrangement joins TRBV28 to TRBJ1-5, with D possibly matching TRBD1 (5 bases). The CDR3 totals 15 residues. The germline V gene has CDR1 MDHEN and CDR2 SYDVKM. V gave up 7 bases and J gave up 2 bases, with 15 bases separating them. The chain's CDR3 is CASIRGMGGNQPQHF. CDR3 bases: TGTGCCAGCATCAGAGGTATGGGGGGCAATCAGCCCCAGCATTTT.

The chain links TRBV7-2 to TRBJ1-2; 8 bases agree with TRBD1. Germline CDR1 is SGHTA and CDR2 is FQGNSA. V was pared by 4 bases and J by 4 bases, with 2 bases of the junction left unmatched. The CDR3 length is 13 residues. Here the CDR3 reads CASSSGQGYGYTF. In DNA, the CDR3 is TGTGCCAGCAGCTCCGGACAGGGCTATGGCTACACCTTC.

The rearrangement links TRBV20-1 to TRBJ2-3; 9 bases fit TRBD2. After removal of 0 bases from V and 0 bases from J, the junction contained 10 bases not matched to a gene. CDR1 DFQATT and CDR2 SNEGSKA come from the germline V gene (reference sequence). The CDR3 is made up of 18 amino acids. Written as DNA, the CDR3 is TGCAGTGCTAGAGATTTAGCGGGGGCCTCTCTTAGCACAGATACGCAGTATTTT. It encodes CSARDLAGASLSTDTQYF.

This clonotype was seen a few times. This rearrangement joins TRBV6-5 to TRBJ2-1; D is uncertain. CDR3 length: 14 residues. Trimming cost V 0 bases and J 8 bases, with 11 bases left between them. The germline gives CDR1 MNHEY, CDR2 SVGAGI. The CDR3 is CASSYSSNADEQFF. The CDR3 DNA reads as TGTGCCAGCAGTTACTCGAGTAATGCCGATGAGCAGTTCTTC.

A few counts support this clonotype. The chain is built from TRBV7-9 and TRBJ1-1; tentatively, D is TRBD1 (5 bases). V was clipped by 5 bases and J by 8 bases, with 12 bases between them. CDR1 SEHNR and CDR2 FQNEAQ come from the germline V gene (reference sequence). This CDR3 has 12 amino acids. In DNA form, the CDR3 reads TGTGCCAGCAGCCCCCTGACAGTGGAAGCTTTCTTT. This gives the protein CASSPLTVEAFF.

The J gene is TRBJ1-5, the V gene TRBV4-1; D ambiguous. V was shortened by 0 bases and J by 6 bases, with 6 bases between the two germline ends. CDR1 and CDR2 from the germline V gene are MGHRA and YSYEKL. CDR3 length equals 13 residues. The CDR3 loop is CASSQDLTQPQHF. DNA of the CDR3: TGCGCCAGCAGCCAAGATCTGACTCAGCCCCAGCATTTT.

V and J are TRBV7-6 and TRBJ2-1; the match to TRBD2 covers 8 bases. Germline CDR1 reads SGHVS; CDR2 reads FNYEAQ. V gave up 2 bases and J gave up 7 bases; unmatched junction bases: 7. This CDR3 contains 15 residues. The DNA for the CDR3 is TGTGCCAGCAGCTTATTGCGGGGGGCGGGTAATGAGCAGTTCTTC. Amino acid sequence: CASSLLRGAGNEQFF.

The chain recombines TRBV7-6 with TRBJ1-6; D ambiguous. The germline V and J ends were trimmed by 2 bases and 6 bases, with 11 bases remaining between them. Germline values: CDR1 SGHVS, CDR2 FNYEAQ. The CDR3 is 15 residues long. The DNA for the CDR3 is TGTGCCAGCAGCTTATCTTCAGCACCTAATTCACCCCTCCACTTT. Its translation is CASSLSSAPNSPLHF.

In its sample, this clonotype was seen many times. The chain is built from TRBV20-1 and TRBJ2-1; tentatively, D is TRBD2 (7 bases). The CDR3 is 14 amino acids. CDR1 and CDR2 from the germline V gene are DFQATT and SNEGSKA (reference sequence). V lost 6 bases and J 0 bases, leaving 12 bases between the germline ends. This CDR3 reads CSAAGHLSYNEQFF. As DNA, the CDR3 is TGCAGTGCAGCGGGACACCTCTCCTACAATGAGCAGTTCTTC.

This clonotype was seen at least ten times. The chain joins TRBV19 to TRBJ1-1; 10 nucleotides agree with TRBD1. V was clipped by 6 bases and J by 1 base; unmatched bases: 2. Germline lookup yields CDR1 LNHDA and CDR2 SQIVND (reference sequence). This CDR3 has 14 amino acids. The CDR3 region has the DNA TGTGCCAGTAGCCGGGACAGGGGGAACACTGAAGCTTTCTTT. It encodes CASSRDRGNTEAFF.

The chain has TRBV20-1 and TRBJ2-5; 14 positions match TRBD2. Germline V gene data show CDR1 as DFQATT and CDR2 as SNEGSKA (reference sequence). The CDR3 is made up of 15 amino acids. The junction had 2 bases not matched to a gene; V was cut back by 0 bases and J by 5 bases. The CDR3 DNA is TGCAGTGCTAGAGATTGGACTAGCGGGAGGGAGACCCAGTACTTC. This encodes CSARDWTSGRETQYF.